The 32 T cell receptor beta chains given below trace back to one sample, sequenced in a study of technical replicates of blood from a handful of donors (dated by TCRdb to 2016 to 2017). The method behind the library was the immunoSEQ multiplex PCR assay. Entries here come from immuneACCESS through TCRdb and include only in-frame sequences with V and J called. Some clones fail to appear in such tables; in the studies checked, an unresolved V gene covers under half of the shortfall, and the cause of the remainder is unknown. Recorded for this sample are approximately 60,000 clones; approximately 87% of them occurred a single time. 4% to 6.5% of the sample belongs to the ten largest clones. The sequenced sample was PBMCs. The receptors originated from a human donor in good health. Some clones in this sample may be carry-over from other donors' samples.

This CDR3 reads CASSVRVNGELFF. The CDR3 DNA reads TGTGCCAGCAGCGTCAGGGTTAACGGGGAGCTGTTTTTT. V usage is TRBV9 and J usage is TRBJ2-2, with TRBD1 as a possible D gene (5 bases). The CDR3 extends over 13 amino acids. Germline lookup yields CDR1 SGDLS and CDR2 YYNGEE. Trimming pared 2 bases from V and 7 bases from J, leaving 9 bases between.

The CDR3 coding sequence is TGTGCCAGCAGCCGGGGACAGGGGAACGGGGAGCTGTTTTTT. Translating it yields CASSRGQGNGELFF. This rearrangement joins TRBV7-9 to TRBJ2-2; 10 nucleotides align to TRBD1. The V and J ends lost 5 bases and 7 bases, in that order; junction bases with no gene match: 4. Germline V lookup: CDR1 SEHNR, CDR2 FQNEAQ (reference sequence). This CDR3 comprises 14 residues.

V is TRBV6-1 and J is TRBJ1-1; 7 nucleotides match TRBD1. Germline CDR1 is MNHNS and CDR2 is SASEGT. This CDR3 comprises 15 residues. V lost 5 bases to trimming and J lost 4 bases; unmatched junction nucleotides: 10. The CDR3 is CASSIIRTGGTEAFF. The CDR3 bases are TGTGCCAGCAGTATTATCCGGACAGGAGGCACTGAAGCTTTCTTT.

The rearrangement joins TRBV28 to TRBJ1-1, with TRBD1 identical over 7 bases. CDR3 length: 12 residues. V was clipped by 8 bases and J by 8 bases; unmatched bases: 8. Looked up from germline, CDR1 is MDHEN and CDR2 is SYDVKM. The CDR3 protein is CASVTRDREAFF. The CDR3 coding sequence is TGTGCCAGCGTTACCAGGGACAGAGAAGCTTTCTTT.

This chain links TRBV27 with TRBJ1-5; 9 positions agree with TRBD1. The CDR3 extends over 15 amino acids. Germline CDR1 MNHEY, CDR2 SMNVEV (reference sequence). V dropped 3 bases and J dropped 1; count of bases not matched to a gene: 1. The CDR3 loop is CASSFGQGSNQPQHF. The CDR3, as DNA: TGTGCCAGCAGTTTTGGACAGGGGAGCAATCAGCCCCAGCATTTT.

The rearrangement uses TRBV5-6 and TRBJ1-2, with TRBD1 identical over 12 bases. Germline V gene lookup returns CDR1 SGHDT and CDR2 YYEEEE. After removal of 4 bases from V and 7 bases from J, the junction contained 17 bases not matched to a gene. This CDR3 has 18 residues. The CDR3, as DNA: TGTGCCAGCAGCGCCTCAACCGGGACAGGGGGCGATATGTTTGGCTACACCTTC. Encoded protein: CASSASTGTGGDMFGYTF.

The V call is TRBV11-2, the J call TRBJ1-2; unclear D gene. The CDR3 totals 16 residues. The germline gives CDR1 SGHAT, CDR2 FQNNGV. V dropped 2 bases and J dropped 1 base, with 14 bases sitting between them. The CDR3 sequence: CASSLYAGVNNYGYTF. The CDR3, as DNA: TGTGCCAGCAGCTTATATGCCGGGGTTAATAACTATGGCTACACCTTC.

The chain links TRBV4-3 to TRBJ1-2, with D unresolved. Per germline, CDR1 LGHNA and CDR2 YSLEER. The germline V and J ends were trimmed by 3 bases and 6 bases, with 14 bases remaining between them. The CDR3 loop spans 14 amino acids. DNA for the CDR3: TGCGCCAGCAGCCATCCGGGAGACCGGGATGGCTACACCTTC. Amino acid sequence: CASSHPGDRDGYTF.

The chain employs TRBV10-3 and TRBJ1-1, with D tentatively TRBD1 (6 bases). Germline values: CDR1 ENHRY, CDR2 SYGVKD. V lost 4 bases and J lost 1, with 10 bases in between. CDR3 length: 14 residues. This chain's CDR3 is CAISVTGSNTEAFF. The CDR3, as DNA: TGTGCCATCAGTGTTACAGGGTCGAACACTGAAGCTTTCTTT.

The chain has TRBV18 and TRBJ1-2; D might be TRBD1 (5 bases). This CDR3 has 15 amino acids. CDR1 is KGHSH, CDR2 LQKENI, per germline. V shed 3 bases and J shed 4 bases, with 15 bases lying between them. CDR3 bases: TGTGCCAGCTCACCTCAGGGAAAGTTGGGCTATGGCTACACCTTC. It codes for CASSPQGKLGYGYTF. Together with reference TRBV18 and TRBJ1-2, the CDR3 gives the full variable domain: NAGVMQNPRHLVRRRGQEARLRCSPMKGHSHVYWYRQLPEEGLKFMVYLQKENIIDESGMPKERFSAEFPKEGPSILRIQQVVRGDSAAYFCASSPQGKLGYGYTFGSGTRLTVV.

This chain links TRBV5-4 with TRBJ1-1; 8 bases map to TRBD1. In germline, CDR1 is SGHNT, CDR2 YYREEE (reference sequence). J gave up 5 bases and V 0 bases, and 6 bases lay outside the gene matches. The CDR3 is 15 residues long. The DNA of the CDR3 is TGTGCCAGCAGCTTGGTACAGGGGGTGGGAACTGAAGCTTTCTTT. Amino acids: CASSLVQGVGTEAFF.

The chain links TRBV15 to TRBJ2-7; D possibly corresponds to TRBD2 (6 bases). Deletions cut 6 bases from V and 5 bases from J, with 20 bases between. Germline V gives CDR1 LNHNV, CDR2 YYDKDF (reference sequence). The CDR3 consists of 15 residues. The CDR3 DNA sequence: TGTGCCACCAGACCTCGGGGGATGAGCCAAGACGAGCAGTACTTC. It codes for CATRPRGMSQDEQYF.

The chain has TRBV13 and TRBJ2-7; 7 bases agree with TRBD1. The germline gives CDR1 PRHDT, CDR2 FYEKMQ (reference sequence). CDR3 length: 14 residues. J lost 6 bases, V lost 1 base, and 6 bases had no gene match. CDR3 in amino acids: CASSLEGTGAEQYF. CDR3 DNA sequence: TGTGCCAGCAGCTTAGAAGGAACAGGGGCCGAGCAGTACTTC.

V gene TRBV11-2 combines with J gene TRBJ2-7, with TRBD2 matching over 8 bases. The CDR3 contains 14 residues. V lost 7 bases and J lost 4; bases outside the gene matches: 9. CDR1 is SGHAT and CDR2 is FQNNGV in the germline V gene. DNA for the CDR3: TGTGCCAGCACCGACACTAGCGGAAAATACGAGCAGTACTTC. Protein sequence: CASTDTSGKYEQYF. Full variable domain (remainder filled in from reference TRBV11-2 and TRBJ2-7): EAGVAQSPRYKIIEKRQSVAFWCNPISGHATLYWYQQILGQGPKLLIQFQNNGVVDDSQLPKDRFSAERLKGVDSTLKIQPAKLEDSAVYLCASTDTSGKYEQYFGPGTRLTVT.

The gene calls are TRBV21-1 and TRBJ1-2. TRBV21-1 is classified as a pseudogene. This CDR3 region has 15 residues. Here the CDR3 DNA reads TGTGCCAGCAGCACGGAGCCAGACCCTAACTATGGCTACACCTTC. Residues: CASSTEPDPNYGYTF.

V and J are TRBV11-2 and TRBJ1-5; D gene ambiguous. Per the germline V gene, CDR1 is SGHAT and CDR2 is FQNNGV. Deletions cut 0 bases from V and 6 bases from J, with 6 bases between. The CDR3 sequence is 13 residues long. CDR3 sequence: CASSLDAGQPQHF. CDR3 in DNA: TGTGCCAGCAGCTTAGATGCGGGTCAGCCCCAGCATTTT. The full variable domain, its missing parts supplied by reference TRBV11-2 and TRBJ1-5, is EAGVAQSPRYKIIEKRQSVAFWCNPISGHATLYWYQQILGQGPKLLIQFQNNGVVDDSQLPKDRFSAERLKGVDSTLKIQPAKLEDSAVYLCASSLDAGQPQHFGDGTRLSIL.

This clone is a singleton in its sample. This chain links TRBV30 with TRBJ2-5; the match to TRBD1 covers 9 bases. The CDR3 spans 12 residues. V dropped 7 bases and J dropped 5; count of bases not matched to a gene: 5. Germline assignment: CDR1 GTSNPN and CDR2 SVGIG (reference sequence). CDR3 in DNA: TGTGCCTTGGGACAGGGAAGTGAGACCCAGTACTTC. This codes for CALGQGSETQYF.

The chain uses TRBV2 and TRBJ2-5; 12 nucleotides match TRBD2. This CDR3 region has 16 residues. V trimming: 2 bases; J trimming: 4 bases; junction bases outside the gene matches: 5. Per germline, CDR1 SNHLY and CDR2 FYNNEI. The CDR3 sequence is CASSEIRGLAGETQYF. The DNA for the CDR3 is TGTGCCAGCAGTGAAATACGGGGACTAGCGGGAGAGACCCAGTACTTC.

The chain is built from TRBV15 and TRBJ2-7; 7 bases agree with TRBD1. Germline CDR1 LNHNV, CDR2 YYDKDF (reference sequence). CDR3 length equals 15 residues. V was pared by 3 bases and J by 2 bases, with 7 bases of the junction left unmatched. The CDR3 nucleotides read TGTGCCACCAGCAGGGAAAACAGGGGCACCTACGAGCAGTACTTC. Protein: CATSRENRGTYEQYF.

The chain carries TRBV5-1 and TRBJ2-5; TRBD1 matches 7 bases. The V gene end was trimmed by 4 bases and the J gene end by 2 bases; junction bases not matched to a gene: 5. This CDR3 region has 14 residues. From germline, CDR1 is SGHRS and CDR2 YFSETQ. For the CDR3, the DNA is TGCGCCAGCAGCCTAGACAGGGTTCAAGAGACCCAGTACTTC. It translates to CASSLDRVQETQYF.

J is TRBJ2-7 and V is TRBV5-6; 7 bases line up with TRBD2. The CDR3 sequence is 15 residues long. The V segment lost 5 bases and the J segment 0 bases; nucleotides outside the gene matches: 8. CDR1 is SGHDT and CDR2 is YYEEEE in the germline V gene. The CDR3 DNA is TGTGCCAGCAGGGGGAGGGGTCAAAACTCCTACGAGCAGTACTTC. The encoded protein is CASRGRGQNSYEQYF.

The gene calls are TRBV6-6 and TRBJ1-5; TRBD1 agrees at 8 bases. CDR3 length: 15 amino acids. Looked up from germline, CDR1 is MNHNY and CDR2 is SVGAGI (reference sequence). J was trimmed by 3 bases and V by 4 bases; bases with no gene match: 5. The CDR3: CASSLTTGVNQPQHF. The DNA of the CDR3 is TGTGCCAGCAGTTTAACGACAGGGGTCAATCAGCCCCAGCATTTT.

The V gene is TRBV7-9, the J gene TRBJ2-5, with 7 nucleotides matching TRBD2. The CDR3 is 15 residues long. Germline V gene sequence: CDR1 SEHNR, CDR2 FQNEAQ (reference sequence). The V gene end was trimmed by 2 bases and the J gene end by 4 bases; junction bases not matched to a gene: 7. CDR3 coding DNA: TGTGCCAGCAGCTTAAGGCTAGCGGAGGGAGAGACCCAGTACTTC. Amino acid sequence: CASSLRLAEGETQYF.

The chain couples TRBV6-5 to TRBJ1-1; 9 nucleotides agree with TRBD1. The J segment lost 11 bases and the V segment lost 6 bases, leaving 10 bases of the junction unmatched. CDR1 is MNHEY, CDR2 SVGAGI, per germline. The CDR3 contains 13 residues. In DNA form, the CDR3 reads TGTGCCAGCAGGGGGACAGGGTCGCGAGCGGCTTTCTTT. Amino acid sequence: CASRGTGSRAAFF.

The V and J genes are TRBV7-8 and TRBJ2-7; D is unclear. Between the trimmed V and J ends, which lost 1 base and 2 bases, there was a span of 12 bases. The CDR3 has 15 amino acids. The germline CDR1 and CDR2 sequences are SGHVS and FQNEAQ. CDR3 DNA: TGTGCCAGCAGCTTAGATTTGGCTGAAGCCTACGAGCAGTACTTC. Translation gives CASSLDLAEAYEQYF.

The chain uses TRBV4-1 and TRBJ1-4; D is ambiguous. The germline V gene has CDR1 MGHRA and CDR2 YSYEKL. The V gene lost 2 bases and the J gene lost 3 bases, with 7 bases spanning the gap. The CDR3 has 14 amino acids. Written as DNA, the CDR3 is TGCGCCAGCAGCCAACGGTTTCCTAATGAAAAACTGTTTTTT. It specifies CASSQRFPNEKLFF.

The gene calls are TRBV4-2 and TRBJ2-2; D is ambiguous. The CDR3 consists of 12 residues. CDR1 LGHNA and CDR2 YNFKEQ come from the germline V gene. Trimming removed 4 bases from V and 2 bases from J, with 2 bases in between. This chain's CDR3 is CASSLNTGELFF. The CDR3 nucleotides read TGTGCCAGCAGCCTAAACACCGGGGAGCTGTTTTTT.

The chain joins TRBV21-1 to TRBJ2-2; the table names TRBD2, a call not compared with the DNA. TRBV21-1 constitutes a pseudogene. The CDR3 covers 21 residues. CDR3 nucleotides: TGTGCCAGCAGCTTTGGGGGGTCTAGCGGGAGTCGGGAGGGTAACGCCGGGGAGCTGTTTTTT. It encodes CASSFGGSSGSREGNAGELFF.

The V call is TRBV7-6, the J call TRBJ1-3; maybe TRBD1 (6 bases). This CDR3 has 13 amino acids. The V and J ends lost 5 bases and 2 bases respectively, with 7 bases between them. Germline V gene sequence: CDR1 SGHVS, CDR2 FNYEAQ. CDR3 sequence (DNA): TGTGCCAGCAGCCCAGGGGCTGGAAACACCATATATTTT. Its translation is CASSPGAGNTIYF. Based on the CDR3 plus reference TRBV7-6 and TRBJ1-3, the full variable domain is GAGVSQSPRYKVTKRGQDVALRCDPISGHVSLYWYRQALGQGPEFLTYFNYEAQQDKSGLPNDRFSAERPEGSISTLTIQRTEQRDSAMYRCASSPGAGNTIYFGEGSWLTVV.

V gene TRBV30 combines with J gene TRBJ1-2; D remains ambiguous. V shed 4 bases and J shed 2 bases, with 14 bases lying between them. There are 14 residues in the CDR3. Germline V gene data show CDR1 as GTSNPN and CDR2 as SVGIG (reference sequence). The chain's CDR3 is CAWKVDSQNYGYTF. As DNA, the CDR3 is TGTGCCTGGAAGGTGGACTCGCAAAACTATGGCTACACCTTC.

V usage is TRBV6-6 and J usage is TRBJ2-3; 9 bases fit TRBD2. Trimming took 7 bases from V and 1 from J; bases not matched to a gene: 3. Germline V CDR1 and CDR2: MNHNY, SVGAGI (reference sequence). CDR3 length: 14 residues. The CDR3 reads CASIRTSGTDTQYF. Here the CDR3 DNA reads TGTGCCAGCATTAGGACTAGCGGCACAGATACGCAGTATTTT.

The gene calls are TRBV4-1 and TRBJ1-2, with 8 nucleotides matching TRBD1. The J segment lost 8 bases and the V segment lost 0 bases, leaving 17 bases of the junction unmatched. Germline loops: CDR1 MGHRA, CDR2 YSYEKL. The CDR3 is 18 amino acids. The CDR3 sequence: CASSQEGRSGQGAKGYTF. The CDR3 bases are TGCGCCAGCAGCCAAGAGGGAAGGTCTGGCCAGGGGGCTAAGGGCTACACCTTC.